The rows below give T cell receptor beta chains drawn from one sample of a study of CD8 T cells in ankylosing spondylitis. Using its own MiXCR run on the 5' RACE reads, TCRdb lists one record per CDR3 protein. The data show some 340,000 distinct CDR3 sequences, under 15% seen once. Sample: blood, either unsorted or a sorted T cell fraction (not recorded which). The receptors were gathered from a male donor with ankylosing spondylitis or in good health (not recorded which). The CDR3 runs from the conserved cysteine through the conserved F or W. Each record gives: CDR3 protein, V gene, J gene, clone size. Only some rows state a clone size, as once, few, many or a class for expanded clones.

cdr3_aa: CASSLKASGQGDYGYTF; v_call: TRBV5-1; j_call: TRBJ1-2; clone_size: few
cdr3_aa: CASGDGAKNIQYF; v_call: TRBV5-1; j_call: TRBJ2-4; clone_size: few
cdr3_aa: CASSRGATGVSYEQYF; v_call: TRBV5-1; j_call: TRBJ2-7; clone_size: few
cdr3_aa: CASSPRTSGTQYF; v_call: TRBV11-1; j_call: TRBJ2-3; clone_size: few
cdr3_aa: CAISESASRVSPLHF; v_call: TRBV10-3; j_call: TRBJ1-6; clone_size: many
cdr3_aa: CASSQRAGRYNEQFF; v_call: TRBV7-9; j_call: TRBJ2-1; clone_size: few
cdr3_aa: CASSQEKGLPVGTEAFF; v_call: TRBV4-1; j_call: TRBJ1-1; clone_size: .
cdr3_aa: CASSSQTGTGNTIYF; v_call: TRBV7-2; j_call: TRBJ1-3; clone_size: .
cdr3_aa: CASRGPANIQYF; v_call: TRBV2; j_call: TRBJ2-4; clone_size: .
cdr3_aa: CASSLGAGVADTQYF; v_call: TRBV12-3/TRBV12-4; j_call: TRBJ2-3; clone_size: many
cdr3_aa: CASSTSLGGLSSYEQYF; v_call: TRBV19; j_call: TRBJ2-7; clone_size: .
cdr3_aa: CASSNRMNTEAFF; v_call: TRBV5-1; j_call: TRBJ1-1; clone_size: few
cdr3_aa: CASSFGPILGTDTQYF; v_call: TRBV5-1; j_call: TRBJ2-3; clone_size: .
cdr3_aa: CASSLGAGQAKNIQYF; v_call: TRBV5-1; j_call: TRBJ2-4; clone_size: many
cdr3_aa: CAWSASGDTQYF; v_call: TRBV30; j_call: TRBJ2-3; clone_size: .
cdr3_aa: CASSYSDNQETQYF; v_call: TRBV6-5; j_call: TRBJ2-5; clone_size: few
cdr3_aa: CASRSVGTGSYNEQFF; v_call: TRBV11-2; j_call: TRBJ2-1; clone_size: few
cdr3_aa: CASSGFRLAGGPIQFF; v_call: TRBV2; j_call: TRBJ2-1; clone_size: .
cdr3_aa: CASSFSRYNEQFF; v_call: TRBV11-2; j_call: TRBJ2-1; clone_size: many
cdr3_aa: CSVEVGLAGRYNEQFF; v_call: TRBV29-1; j_call: TRBJ2-1; clone_size: many
cdr3_aa: CASSIVGQETQYF; v_call: TRBV5-1; j_call: TRBJ2-5; clone_size: .
cdr3_aa: CSAREAGRETQYF; v_call: TRBV20-1; j_call: TRBJ2-5; clone_size: few
cdr3_aa: CASSDSLGGQETQYF; v_call: TRBV27; j_call: TRBJ2-5; clone_size: .
cdr3_aa: CASSLDRRETYNSPLHF; v_call: TRBV12-3/TRBV12-4; j_call: TRBJ1-6; clone_size: .
cdr3_aa: CASSLPPYDYTF; v_call: TRBV12-3/TRBV12-4; j_call: TRBJ1-2; clone_size: few
cdr3_aa: CSARGAAGETQYF; v_call: TRBV20-1; j_call: TRBJ2-5; clone_size: .
cdr3_aa: CASSPSGGPREQYF; v_call: TRBV18; j_call: TRBJ2-7; clone_size: few
cdr3_aa: CASSSRLEAFF; v_call: TRBV7-2; j_call: TRBJ1-1; clone_size: few
cdr3_aa: CASSLGPGRGALHF; v_call: TRBV12-3/TRBV12-4; j_call: TRBJ1-6; clone_size: many
cdr3_aa: CASSHSENTIYF; v_call: TRBV3-1; j_call: TRBJ1-3; clone_size: few
cdr3_aa: CASIPGQNTGELFF; v_call: TRBV12-3/TRBV12-4; j_call: TRBJ2-2; clone_size: .
cdr3_aa: CASSLEARVNSPLHF; v_call: TRBV12-3/TRBV12-4; j_call: TRBJ1-6; clone_size: few
cdr3_aa: CASSQRSGDEQFF; v_call: TRBV3-1; j_call: TRBJ2-1; clone_size: .
cdr3_aa: CASSLGQQRRDTQYF; v_call: TRBV12-3/TRBV12-4; j_call: TRBJ2-3; clone_size: few
cdr3_aa: CSARLAGGTDTQYF; v_call: TRBV20-1; j_call: TRBJ2-3; clone_size: few
cdr3_aa: CASSQRGGKFIGELFF; v_call: TRBV11-2; j_call: TRBJ2-2; clone_size: .
cdr3_aa: CASSILAGTDTQYF; v_call: TRBV11-2; j_call: TRBJ2-3; clone_size: .
cdr3_aa: CASRGDWNTDTQYF; v_call: TRBV6-1; j_call: TRBJ2-3; clone_size: .
cdr3_aa: CASSGPRQGYTDTQYF; v_call: TRBV9; j_call: TRBJ2-3; clone_size: few
cdr3_aa: CASSLGAGGNNEQFF; v_call: TRBV5-1; j_call: TRBJ2-1; clone_size: few
cdr3_aa: CASSPGTGETSIQYF; v_call: TRBV5-1; j_call: TRBJ2-4; clone_size: few
cdr3_aa: CSGGPGQGPTFYGYTF; v_call: TRBV29-1; j_call: TRBJ1-2; clone_size: few
cdr3_aa: CASSLEPGSGNTIYF; v_call: TRBV5-1; j_call: TRBJ1-3; clone_size: few
cdr3_aa: CASSLLAGAVSYEQYF; v_call: TRBV5-1; j_call: TRBJ2-7; clone_size: .
cdr3_aa: CASSPEEAGSSYNEQFF; v_call: TRBV4-1; j_call: TRBJ2-1; clone_size: .
cdr3_aa: CASSLAAAGPYNEQFF; v_call: TRBV7-2; j_call: TRBJ2-1; clone_size: .
cdr3_aa: CAISERADWRSGANVLTF; v_call: TRBV10-3; j_call: TRBJ2-6; clone_size: .
cdr3_aa: CASLRDGGYTF; v_call: TRBV6-5; j_call: TRBJ1-2; clone_size: many
cdr3_aa: CASSPRGRRDTQYF; v_call: TRBV5-6; j_call: TRBJ2-3; clone_size: .
cdr3_aa: CASSLAGGTFF; v_call: TRBV12-3/TRBV12-4; j_call: TRBJ1-1; clone_size: .
cdr3_aa: CASSQIIGGELFF; v_call: TRBV3-1; j_call: TRBJ2-2; clone_size: .
cdr3_aa: CASTLGGRMNTEAFF; v_call: TRBV12-3/TRBV12-4; j_call: TRBJ1-1; clone_size: many
cdr3_aa: CASSLGTGAIETQYF; v_call: TRBV7-9; j_call: TRBJ2-5; clone_size: .
cdr3_aa: CASSLQAGFSTDTQYF; v_call: TRBV7-2; j_call: TRBJ2-3; clone_size: .
cdr3_aa: CASSHDNHDNEQFF; v_call: TRBV4-2; j_call: TRBJ2-1; clone_size: few